This TCR beta chain stems from a study of identical twins. Overall study findings and caveats: Fewer insertions characterized abundant cord blood beta clonotypes, whereas memory repertoires showed none. There was more out-of-frame TCR alpha sharing in monozygotic twins than models estimated. Diverse VJ usage suggested most zero-insertion clonotypes were not invariant T cells.

The V gene end was trimmed by 0 bases and the J gene end by 3 bases; junction bases not matched to a gene: 2. Germline V gene data show CDR1 as DFQATT and CDR2 as SNEGSKA (reference sequence). The CDR3 has 15 amino acids. This clonotype has more than one count but fewer than ten. Its target is unknown. Each CDR3 protein gets one entry after TCRdb re-called the 5' RACE reads with MiXCR. In the table there are about 550,000 distinct CDR3 sequences, under 25% of which are singletons. These records were also assigned to another study, of yellow fever vaccine responses in identical twins.

Sequenced material: CD4+ T cells sorted from blood. This chain links TRBV20-1 with TRBJ1-5; the match to TRBD1 covers 10 bases. This sequence was found in a woman younger than 35 in good health. The CDR3 loop is CSAREDRGNNQPQHF. The CDR3 region has the DNA TGCAGTGCTAGAGAGGACAGGGGGAACAATCAGCCCCAGCATTTT.